This TCR beta chain was observed in a study of T-cell reconstitution after alpha-beta-depleted transplantation in children. For TCRbeta, the library was prepared with unique molecular identifiers. One entry per CDR3 protein, called by TCRdb with MiXCR from the PCR reads. Here the sample spans some 550,000 distinct CDR3 sequences, 15% to 20% being singletons. The J segment lost 2 bases and the V segment lost 6 bases, leaving 4 bases of the junction unmatched. The CDR3 has 13 amino acids. Germline V lookup: CDR1 DFQATT, CDR2 SNEGSKA (reference sequence). This chain joins TRBV20-1 and TRBJ1-5, with 7 bases matching TRBD1. The source material was PBMCs from the stem cell graft donor, sampled from the stem cell graft. The TCR comes from a human donor who donated a stem cell graft to a child with acute lymphoblastic leukemia. The CDR3 is CSAHDRGNQPQHF. In nucleotides, the CDR3 is TGCAGTGCCCACGACAGGGGCAATCAGCCCCAGCATTTT.